The 19 T cell receptor beta chains given below trace back to one sample, sequenced in a study of shared clonotypes between healthy human individuals. Some clones are missing from TCRdb's copy, which holds only in-frame ones; the method was immunoSEQ multiplex PCR. The table lists 850,000 to 1,200,000 clones, approximately 72% of them singletons. The source material was memory CD4+ T cells sorted from blood. This sample's subset: CD45RA-negative fraction. The receptors here all came from a man aged 18 to 30 in good health.

V usage is TRBV5-1 and J usage is TRBJ1-1; TRBD1 matches at 8 bases. The trim removed 7 bases at V and 4 bases at J, leaving 6 bases unmatched. The germline V gene has CDR1 SGHRS and CDR2 YFSETQ. This CDR3 spans 13 amino acids. The CDR3 sequence is CASRRTGFTEAFF. Here the CDR3 DNA reads TGCGCCAGCCGACGGACAGGGTTCACTGAAGCTTTCTTT.

The chain recombines TRBV6-1 with TRBJ1-2; 8 bases align to TRBD1. Germline V gene sequence: CDR1 MNHNS, CDR2 SASEGT. This CDR3 has 14 amino acids. J lost 4 bases, V lost 6 bases, and 7 bases had no gene match. Here the CDR3 DNA reads TGTGCCAGCAGCCCGACAGGGGTCAGCTATGGCTACACCTTC. It codes for CASSPTGVSYGYTF.

The chain combines TRBV5-4 with TRBJ2-5, with D perhaps TRBD2 (6 bases). The CDR3 is 16 residues long. Germline V gene lookup returns CDR1 SGHNT and CDR2 YYREEE (reference sequence). Trimming cost V 3 bases and J 4 bases, with 19 bases left between them. The CDR3 sequence is CASSSTSGVLGETQYF. The CDR3 DNA sequence: TGTGCCAGCAGCTCCACCTCGGGAGTCCTCGGAGAGACCCAGTACTTC.

This sequence joins TRBV28 and TRBJ1-5; maybe TRBD1 (6 bases). The germline V gene encodes CDR1 MDHEN and CDR2 SYDVKM. Between the trimmed V and J ends, which lost 8 bases and 4 bases, there was a span of 15 bases. The CDR3 covers 14 residues. The DNA of the CDR3 is TGTGCCAGCGCCTCCCTTACAGGGAATCAGCCCCAGCATTTT. The encoded protein is CASASLTGNQPQHF.

CDR3 DNA: TGTGCCTGGGGGGTGACCCGGGAGCCCCAGCATTTT. Translated, it gives CAWGVTREPQHF. The V and J genes are TRBV30 and TRBJ1-5; D remains unclear. The CDR3 has 12 residues. Germline V lookup: CDR1 GTSNPN, CDR2 SVGIG (reference sequence). V dropped 5 bases and J dropped 8 bases, with 13 bases sitting between them.

The V call is TRBV6-1, the J call TRBJ2-3, with a weak D call TRBD2 (5 bases). Germline V lookup: CDR1 MNHNS, CDR2 SASEGT. Trimming left V 7 bases short and J 0 bases short, with 14 bases between. This CDR3 spans 15 amino acids. This CDR3 is CASMSSLGSTDTQYF. Written as DNA, the CDR3 is TGTGCCAGCATGTCTAGCTTAGGTAGCACAGATACGCAGTATTTT.

This chain uses TRBV7-9 with TRBJ2-5; tentatively, D is TRBD1 or TRBD2 (5 bases each). CDR3 length: 16 residues. Per germline, CDR1 SEHNR and CDR2 FQNEAQ (reference sequence). The V end was cut by 5 bases, the J end by 3 bases, with 19 bases between. The DNA of the CDR3 is TGTGCCAGCAGCCCGCGCGCCGGGGCCTCGAAAGAGACCCAGTACTTC. It yields the protein CASSPRAGASKETQYF.

The chain combines TRBV27 with TRBJ2-7; the match to TRBD1 covers 8 bases. The trim removed 6 bases at V and 3 bases at J, leaving 7 bases unmatched. In germline, CDR1 is MNHEY, CDR2 SMNVEV (reference sequence). The CDR3 is made up of 14 amino acids. This CDR3 is CASRDLDRVYEQYF. CDR3 in DNA: TGTGCCAGCAGGGATTTGGACAGGGTCTACGAGCAGTACTTC.

The rearrangement links TRBV27 to TRBJ1-1; 7 nucleotides match TRBD1. The germline V gene has CDR1 MNHEY and CDR2 SMNVEV (reference sequence). The CDR3 runs to 13 residues. Trimming took 5 bases from V and 9 from J; bases not matched to a gene: 9. The CDR3 loop is CASSGSNRGQAFF. The DNA of the CDR3 is TGTGCCAGCAGTGGCTCAAACAGGGGACAAGCTTTCTTT.

The genes are TRBV18 and TRBJ2-1, with a tentative D call TRBD2 (7 bases). V lost 2 bases and J lost 6, with 14 bases in between. The CDR3 has 15 residues. Germline values: CDR1 KGHSH, CDR2 LQKENI. CDR3 nucleotide sequence: TGTGCCAGCTCACCAGGCGGGGGCGCTGGCAATGAGCAGTTCTTC. This codes for CASSPGGGAGNEQFF.

The chain combines TRBV5-4 with TRBJ2-2; 11 positions agree with TRBD1. This CDR3 has 17 residues. Trimming removed 4 bases from V and 5 bases from J; junction bases left unmatched: 10. Germline-derived CDR1 and CDR2 are SGHNT and YYREEE (reference sequence). CDR3 nucleotides: TGTGCCAGCAGCACCCGGACAGGGGGCGCGGGTACCGGGGAGCTGTTTTTT. The encoded protein is CASSTRTGGAGTGELFF.

The rearrangement links TRBV28 to TRBJ1-6, with TRBD1 identical over 9 bases. Germline V CDR1 and CDR2: MDHEN, SYDVKM. This CDR3 contains 16 residues. J gave up 5 bases and V 4 bases, and 6 bases lay outside the gene matches. Here the CDR3 reads CASSSPGTGNNSPLHF. The CDR3 nucleotides read TGTGCCAGCAGTTCACCAGGGACAGGGAATAATTCACCCCTCCACTTT.

This clone was seen many times. The CDR3: CAWSQWGHNQPQHF. The CDR3 nucleotides are TGTGCCTGGAGCCAGTGGGGGCACAATCAGCCCCAGCATTTT. This rearrangement joins TRBV30 to TRBJ1-5; D possibly corresponds to TRBD1 (6 bases). Germline V gene data show CDR1 as GTSNPN and CDR2 as SVGIG (reference sequence). This CDR3 region has 14 residues. Trimming stripped 3 bases from V and 3 bases from J, with 12 bases between. Supplemented by reference TRBV30 and TRBJ1-5, the full variable domain reads SQTIHQWPATLVQPVGSPLSLECTVEGTSNPNLYWYRQAAGRGLQLLFYSVGIGQISSEVPQNLSASRPQDRQFILSSKKLLLSDSGFYLCAWSQWGHNQPQHFGDGTRLSIL.

At least ten counts were recorded for this clone. This chain uses TRBV5-1 with TRBJ2-7; D call uncertain. CDR1 and CDR2 from the germline V gene are SGHRS and YFSETQ. The CDR3 length is 14 residues. With 1 base removed from V and 3 bases from J, the gap between germline ends came to 11 bases. CDR3 in amino acids: CASSLSVLRYEQYF. Written as DNA, the CDR3 is TGCGCCAGCAGCTTGTCGGTACTCCGCTACGAGCAGTACTTC. Supplemented by reference TRBV5-1 and TRBJ2-7, the full variable domain reads KAGVTQTPRYLIKTRGQQVTLSCSPISGHRSVSWYQQTPGQGLQFLFEYFSETQRNKGNFPGRFSGRQFSNSRSEMNVSTLELGDSALYLCASSLSVLRYEQYFGPGTRLTVT.

The chain combines TRBV5-6 with TRBJ1-4; weak D call: TRBD1 (5 bases). Per the germline V gene, CDR1 is SGHDT and CDR2 is YYEEEE. Deletions cut 2 bases from V and 4 bases from J, with 12 bases between. The CDR3 has 15 residues. The CDR3 DNA sequence: TGTGCCAGCAGCTTTGCGGGACGGATTAATGAAAAACTGTTTTTT. Amino acids: CASSFAGRINEKLFF.

The chain links TRBV5-1 to TRBJ2-7; D is uncertain. Germline CDR1 is SGHRS and CDR2 is YFSETQ. CDR3 length: 14 residues. V shed 1 base and J shed 2 bases, with 10 bases lying between them. In DNA, the CDR3 is TGCGCCAGCAGCTTGATGGGTTTGACCTACGAGCAGTACTTC. Residues: CASSLMGLTYEQYF.

The V gene is TRBV5-5, the J gene TRBJ2-5; 8 bases fit TRBD2. The V segment lost 1 base and the J segment 2 bases; nucleotides outside the gene matches: 7. The CDR3 runs 16 residues. Germline V lookup: CDR1 SGHKS, CDR2 YYEKEE (reference sequence). In DNA, the CDR3 is TGTGCCAGCAGCTTGAGACTACTAGCGGAGCAAGAGACCCAGTACTTC. It translates to CASSLRLLAEQETQYF.

V and J are TRBV2 and TRBJ1-2; D remains ambiguous. Trimming took off 4 bases at V and 4 bases at J, with 13 bases between the two ends. Germline V gene lookup returns CDR1 SNHLY and CDR2 FYNNEI. The CDR3 spans 14 residues. The CDR3 DNA reads TGTGCCAGCAGTGGAGATTTACCCCCCTATGGCTACACCTTC. Translation: CASSGDLPPYGYTF.

The chain joins TRBV9 to TRBJ2-7; TRBD1 aligns across 10 bases. The CDR3 is 15 amino acids. J was trimmed by 3 bases and V by 4 bases; bases with no gene match: 7. The germline CDR1 and CDR2 sequences are SGDLS and YYNGEE. CDR3 nucleotide sequence: TGTGCCAGCAGCCCCCGGGACAGGGGAGGCTACGAGCAGTACTTC. Protein sequence: CASSPRDRGGYEQYF.